A selection of T cell receptor beta chains follows, all from one sample in a study of Ad26.COV2.S vaccination and SARS-CoV-2 variants. Repertoires were generated with immunoSEQ multiplex PCR, while TCRdb's copy carries only in-frame clones and drops some. Of over 300,000 clones in the sample, roughly 80% were seen once. This sample comprised peripheral blood, obtained in a trial of Ad26.COV2.S vaccine versus placebo. All receptors derive from a person aged 18 to 59 who received the Ad26.COV2.S COVID-19 vaccine or a placebo. Both conserved end residues are part of each CDR3. D genes are given only for firm matches. The listing skips clone size in some rows; elsewhere it reads once, few, many or a size class.

d_call clone_size j_call v_call cdr3_aa cdr3_nt
TRBD1 - TRBJ1-5 TRBV5-1 CASSLGPTGNNQPQHF TGCGCCAGCAGCTTGGGCCCGACAGGGAATAATCAGCCCCAGCATTTT
TRBD1 once TRBJ2-3 TRBV10-3 CAHQGDWGNTQYF TGTGCCCATCAGGGGGATTGGGGGAATACGCAGTATTTT
- - TRBJ1-2 TRBV5-1 CASSSAGDGGYTF TGCGCCAGCAGTTCCGCAGGGGATGGAGGCTACACCTTC
TRBD2 - TRBJ2-1 TRBV19 CASKKREGDNEQFF TGTGCCAGTAAGAAGCGGGAGGGAGACAATGAGCAGTTCTTC
- - TRBJ1-4 TRBV27 CASSLSVLANEKLFF TGTGCCAGCAGTTTATCTGTGTTAGCTAATGAAAAACTGTTTTTT
TRBD1 - TRBJ2-2 TRBV11-2 CASSFAATGVTGELFF TGTGCCAGCAGCTTTGCCGCCACAGGGGTCACCGGGGAGCTGTTTTTT
TRBD2 once TRBJ2-7 TRBV6-5 CASSYSSRGRASEQYF TGTGCCAGCAGTTACTCGAGTCGGGGGAGGGCGAGTGAGCAGTACTTC
TRBD2 - TRBJ2-1 TRBV11-3 CASSPGVGAGGYNEQFF TGTGCCAGCAGTCCCGGGGTGGGAGCGGGAGGCTACAATGAGCAGTTCTTC
TRBD2 - TRBJ2-7 TRBV3-1/TRBV3-2 CASRESGRSDEQYF TGTGCCAGCAGAGAGAGCGGGAGGAGCGACGAGCAGTACTTC
TRBD1 - TRBJ1-5 TRBV10-3 CAINDRVNQPQHF TGTGCCATCAACGACAGGGTTAATCAGCCCCAGCATTTT
TRBD2 - TRBJ2-1 TRBV9 CASSVAGGLSYNEQFF TGTGCCAGCAGCGTAGCGGGGGGGCTCTCCTACAATGAGCAGTTCTTC
- - TRBJ2-7 TRBV21-1 CASSPPLSYEQYF TGTGCCAGCAGCCCCCCCCTGTCCTACGAGCAGTACTTC
TRBD1 few TRBJ1-2 TRBV9 CASSALGQFYGGGYTF TGTGCCAGCAGCGCCTTGGGACAGTTCTACGGCGGTGGCTACACCTTC
- once TRBJ1-1 TRBV19 CASIGYTEAFF TGTGCCAGTATCGGGTACACTGAAGCTTTCTTT
- - TRBJ1-2 TRBV5-1 CASSLEDYGYTF TGCGCCAGCAGCTTGGAGGATTATGGCTACACCTTC
TRBD1 once TRBJ1-1 TRBV6-4 CASSDRQGAFTNTEAFF TGTGCCAGCAGTGACCGTCAGGGGGCGTTCACGAACACTGAAGCTTTCTTT
TRBD1 - TRBJ2-1 TRBV4-1 CASSLAPTGQTYNEQFF TGCGCCAGCAGCCTTGCGCCGACAGGGCAAACCTACAATGAGCAGTTCTTC
- - TRBJ2-7 TRBV7-2 CASRPQTGSEQYF TGTGCCAGCAGACCCCAAACAGGGTCCGAGCAGTACTTC
- once TRBJ2-5 TRBV2 CASLSGPETQYF TGTGCCAGCCTTTCCGGTCCAGAGACCCAGTACTTC
- few TRBJ2-1 TRBV11-3 CASSLDYGYNEQFF TGTGCCAGCAGCTTAGATTACGGGTACAATGAGCAGTTCTTC
- - TRBJ2-7 TRBV19 CASSTGSYEQYF TGTGCCAGTAGTACGGGGTCCTACGAGCAGTACTTC